Reported below is one T cell receptor beta chain. The antigen remains undetermined. Sequencing was performed with immunoSEQ multiplex PCR; in TCRdb, only in-frame clones are kept and a portion is missing. The data contain 150,000 to 200,000 clones, 88% of them singletons. This entry belongs to a study of T cell responses to AZD1222 COVID-19 vaccine. Broader study findings: Donors were chiefly white British, with a greater number of females, and clonal diversity was perhaps underestimated. At 160-218 and 743-854, vaccine-associated CD4 TCRs were dominant, and they spanned spike. Repertoire collection took place solely once the T cell response had peaked.

Second-dose intervals of approximately 4 or approximately 12 weeks were pooled. CDR3 length equals 10 residues. The germline V gene has CDR1 DFQATT and CDR2 SNEGSKA (reference sequence). Trimming took 1 base from V and 5 from J, leaving 2 bases between them. The material sequenced was peripheral blood, taken 28 days after the second AZD1222 dose. V is TRBV20-1 and J is TRBJ1-1; no firm D call. This receptor was taken from an adult who received the AZD1222 COVID-19 vaccine. The CDR3 coding sequence is TGCAGTGCTAGAGGGACTGAAGCTTTCTTT. The encoded protein is CSARGTEAFF.